This record looks at one T cell receptor beta chain sequence and its context. Ten or more counts support this clonotype. The specificity of this receptor is unknown. Base-call qualities are not available, and no considerably larger clone is one nucleotide away. This record belongs to a study of T cells in Graves' hyperthyroidism and ophthalmopathy (dated by TCRdb to the late 2010s). Background for the entire study: Peripheral blood was sampled at the time of initial diagnosis, prior to any treatment. A discovery cohort of about a hundred patients, about 40 with Graves' ophthalmopathy and about 58 with stable Graves' hyperthyroidism, was used to find distinguishing TCR V-J signatures. Whether ophthalmopathy could be predicted prospectively was tested in an independent validation cohort made up of under 20 hyperthyroidism patients plus 17 patients who later progressed to ophthalmopathy. The 100 discovery patients were randomly split 7:3 into training and test sets. The study also compared thyroid tissue and blood T-cell repertoires from several Graves' hyperthyroidism patients. Following sampling, methimazole starting at 30 mg daily was given to hyperthyroidism patients, and high-dose intravenous methylprednisolone was given to ophthalmopathy patients. The paper describes TCR Vbeta CDR3 sequencing of around 140 peripheral blood samples, made up of some 40 ophthalmopathy patients, some 80 hyperthyroidism patients and about 17 progressor patients.

The TCR beta CDR3 regions were amplified from the RNA transcripts. The TCR CDR3 was subjected to a first round of RT-PCR using the HTBI primer set and the Qiagen OneStep RT-PCR kit. Libraries were constructed in a second round of multiplex PCR, after which size selection and purification were carried out. Paired-end sequencing of the libraries was performed with 100 bp reads on an Illumina HiSeq2000. The paper's data handling went like this. SOAPnuke was used to process the raw data, throwing out any read that contained adapters or uncalled bases, had a mean Phred below 15, or lacked an exact constant-primer or identifier match. COPE v1.2.5 was used to merge the high-quality paired reads, and each unique nucleotide sequence was defined as a clonotype. Clonotypes were aligned to IMGT TRBV, TRBD and TRBJ reference segments using MiTCR v1.1. The analysis was restricted to V-J combinations with a frequency above 0.0001, which together covered 98% to 99.2% of the repertoires. The TCS score was defined as F50 (clonal expansion) divided by E x V (chaos), with BLOSUM62-based TCRdist calculated between CDR3 peptides within each V-J. Welch's t-statistics and random forest reduced just over 500 V-J features to around 14, which were used in a naive Bayes classifier (R e1071). TCRdb reworked the public reads: Q25 trimming with fastp, MiXCR clone assembly, productive beta chains retained. Rows with one shared CDR3 protein collapse into an entry with the most common genes and DNA. TCRdb, not the authors, supplied the V and J calls. A total of about 290,000 distinct CDR3 sequences appear in this sample, about an eighth of them only once. The ten largest clones take up more than 7.5% of the sample.

What the study reported, not specific to this receptor: Most expanded thyroid clonotypes (frequency above 0.001) were also detected in blood, suggesting blood repertoires may reflect thyroid immune responses. In validation, the model predicted progression to ophthalmopathy a median of 6.5 months before onset, with over 55% sensitivity and just under 75% specificity. A model built on a 13 V-J signature distinguished ophthalmopathy from stable hyperthyroidism, reaching roughly 88% sensitivity and around 81% specificity in cross-validation and 80%/75% in testing. No statistical method was used to set the sample size in advance, and investigators knew the group allocation.

Hyperthyroidism patients were newly diagnosed, had a disease duration of under 2 months, and were aged 18 to 65 years. Exclusion was applied to patients with uncontrolled infections, other autoimmune diseases, pregnancy or lactation. Clinical symptoms, serum thyroxine and TRAb, thyroid ultrasound, and orbital computed tomography formed the basis for the diagnoses. Blood from progressor patients was drawn when they were first diagnosed with hyperthyroidism, before any ophthalmopathy symptoms appeared. PBMCs were isolated from approximately 10 ml of fresh peripheral blood by Ficoll-Paque density gradient centrifugation. Progressor patients were defined as those initially diagnosed with Graves' hyperthyroidism in whom ophthalmopathy developed during follow-up. Total RNA was extracted with Trizol reagent, and quality was checked on an Agilent 2100 Bioanalyzer. CDR1 and CDR2 are read off the germline V gene as SGHRS and YFSETQ. The V end gives up 2 bases and the J end 8 bases, leaving 4 bases in the junction not matched to a gene. From its cysteine to its phenylalanine, the CDR3 spans 14 amino acids. Only the CDR3 portion is preserved as DNA: 42 bases, with reading frame beginning at the first base.

The rearranged chain carries TRBV5-1 and TRBJ2-1; 10 of the junction bases match TRBD1. Sequenced sample: blood. The source is a woman under 40 with Graves' hyperthyroidism that later progressed to Graves' ophthalmopathy. The CDR3 region: CASSFPGTGDEQFF. The sequenced DNA is TGCGCCAGCAGCTTTCCAGGGACAGGGGATGAGCAGTTCTTC.